A selection of T cell receptor beta chains follows, all from one sample in a study of blood T cell repertoires in COVID-19. Here immunoSEQ multiplex PCR was the method, and the copy in TCRdb shows in-frame clones only, minus some. This table has about 340,000 clones, about 86% appearing once. What was sequenced was peripheral blood. All receptors come from a woman aged 60 to 75 with COVID-19, enrolled during active disease. CDR3s include the opening cysteine and the closing phenylalanine or tryptophan. D genes are given only for firm matches. Some rows mark clone size as missing; the rest say once, few, many or name a class of expanded clone.

abundance: -
d_gene: -
v_gene: TRBV10-3
j_gene: TRBJ2-1
CDR3aa: CAISEFVGADNEQFF
CDR3nt: TGTGCCATCAGTGAGTTTGTAGGGGCCGACAATGAGCAGTTCTTC

abundance: -
d_gene: -
v_gene: TRBV15
j_gene: TRBJ2-6
CDR3aa: CATSRDVAPGGSSSGANVLTF
CDR3nt: TGTGCCACCAGCAGAGATGTCGCACCCGGAGGGTCGAGCTCTGGGGCCAACGTCCTGACTTTC

abundance: -
d_gene: TRBD2
v_gene: TRBV29-1
j_gene: TRBJ2-3
CDR3aa: CSVASGGSTDTQYF
CDR3nt: TGCAGCGTCGCTAGCGGGGGCAGCACAGATACGCAGTATTTT

abundance: -
d_gene: TRBD2
v_gene: TRBV4-1
j_gene: TRBJ2-7
CDR3aa: CASRRAGSYEQYF
CDR3nt: TGCGCCAGCAGGAGAGCGGGGTCCTACGAGCAGTACTTC

abundance: -
d_gene: TRBD1
v_gene: TRBV30
j_gene: TRBJ2-7
CDR3aa: CAWSPGTGPGEQYF
CDR3nt: TGTGCCTGGAGTCCCGGGACAGGACCCGGCGAGCAGTACTTC

abundance: -
d_gene: TRBD2
v_gene: TRBV11-3
j_gene: TRBJ2-3
CDR3aa: CASSLSRPSGGSTDTQYF
CDR3nt: TGTGCCAGCAGCTTGTCCCGGCCTAGCGGGGGGAGCACAGATACGCAGTATTTT

abundance: -
d_gene: TRBD2
v_gene: TRBV5-1
j_gene: TRBJ2-3
CDR3aa: CASSTGSGGFRFSDTQYF
CDR3nt: TGCGCCAGCAGCACCGGGAGCGGGGGGTTTCGATTTAGCGATACGCAGTATTTT

abundance: -
d_gene: -
v_gene: TRBV4-3
j_gene: TRBJ1-6
CDR3aa: CASSHAQGEGYNSPLHF
CDR3nt: TGCGCCAGCAGCCACGCACAGGGTGAGGGCTATAATTCACCCCTCCACTTT

abundance: -
d_gene: TRBD2
v_gene: TRBV6-1
j_gene: TRBJ2-5
CDR3aa: CASSEQTSGTQETQYF
CDR3nt: TGTGCCAGCAGTGAACAGACTAGCGGAACCCAAGAGACCCAGTACTTC

abundance: few
d_gene: -
v_gene: TRBV6-1
j_gene: TRBJ2-2
CDR3aa: CASSEASFANTGELFF
CDR3nt: TGTGCCAGCAGTGAAGCGAGTTTCGCGAACACCGGGGAGCTGTTTTTT

abundance: -
d_gene: TRBD1
v_gene: TRBV30
j_gene: TRBJ1-2
CDR3aa: CAWVDRGDGYTF
CDR3nt: TGTGCCTGGGTGGACAGGGGGGATGGCTACACCTTC

abundance: -
d_gene: -
v_gene: TRBV10-2
j_gene: TRBJ1-5
CDR3aa: CASSEWGGISQPQHF
CDR3nt: TGCGCCAGCAGTGAGTGGGGGGGAATAAGTCAGCCCCAGCATTTT

abundance: -
d_gene: -
v_gene: TRBV11-2
j_gene: TRBJ2-7
CDR3aa: CASRSGYEQYF
CDR3nt: TGTGCCAGCAGGTCGGGCTACGAGCAGTACTTC

abundance: -
d_gene: -
v_gene: TRBV7-6
j_gene: TRBJ1-1
CDR3aa: CASRRVGTEAFF
CDR3nt: TGTGCCAGCCGGAGGGTCGGGACTGAAGCTTTCTTT

abundance: -
d_gene: -
v_gene: TRBV7-3
j_gene: TRBJ2-5
CDR3aa: CASSLRGGQAETQYF
CDR3nt: TGTGCCAGCAGCTTAAGGGGGGGACAGGCAGAGACCCAGTACTTC

abundance: few
d_gene: -
v_gene: TRBV6-2/TRBV6-3
j_gene: TRBJ1-1
CDR3aa: CASSTEAVEAFF
CDR3nt: TGTGCCAGCAGCACCGAGGCCGTTGAAGCTTTCTTT

abundance: medium-sized
d_gene: TRBD2
v_gene: TRBV7-3
j_gene: TRBJ2-1
CDR3aa: CASSLIASGGVNEQFF
CDR3nt: TGTGCCAGCAGCTTGATTGCAAGCGGGGGGGTCAATGAGCAGTTCTTC

abundance: once
d_gene: TRBD1
v_gene: TRBV5-1
j_gene: TRBJ1-5
CDR3aa: CASSAGQGGGQPQHF
CDR3nt: TGCGCCAGCAGCGCGGGACAGGGGGGTGGTCAGCCCCAGCATTTT

abundance: -
d_gene: -
v_gene: TRBV29-1
j_gene: TRBJ1-1
CDR3aa: CSPLPRGGTEAFF
CDR3nt: TGCAGCCCACTGCCGCGGGGAGGTACTGAAGCTTTCTTT

abundance: -
d_gene: -
v_gene: TRBV4-2
j_gene: TRBJ1-2
CDR3aa: CASSQGDYGYTF
CDR3nt: TGTGCCAGCAGCCAAGGAGACTATGGCTACACCTTC

abundance: -
d_gene: -
v_gene: TRBV7-2
j_gene: TRBJ2-7
CDR3aa: CASSLVKGVDEQYF
CDR3nt: TGTGCCAGCAGCTTAGTCAAGGGGGTTGACGAGCAGTACTTC

abundance: -
d_gene: -
v_gene: TRBV27
j_gene: TRBJ1-1
CDR3aa: CASSLEGNTEAFF
CDR3nt: TGTGCCAGCAGTTTGGAGGGCAACACTGAAGCTTTCTTT

abundance: -
d_gene: -
v_gene: TRBV27
j_gene: TRBJ2-7
CDR3aa: CASSNRGYSEQYF
CDR3nt: TGTGCCAGCAGTAACCGGGGGTACAGCGAGCAGTACTTC

abundance: -
d_gene: -
v_gene: TRBV3-1/TRBV3-2
j_gene: TRBJ1-6
CDR3aa: CPPSLGRAGGRGVSPLHF
CDR3nt: TGTCCCCCCAGCCTCGGGCGGGCTGGGGGGCGGGGGGTTTCACCCCTCCACTTT

abundance: once
d_gene: TRBD2
v_gene: TRBV6-6
j_gene: TRBJ2-1
CDR3aa: CASTSGGAFDEQFF
CDR3nt: TGTGCCAGCACCTCGGGGGGGGCCTTTGATGAGCAGTTCTTC

abundance: -
d_gene: -
v_gene: TRBV4-2
j_gene: TRBJ1-2
CDR3aa: CASSQDFVRPPGYGYTF
CDR3nt: TGTGCCAGCAGCCAAGATTTTGTCCGTCCCCCGGGCTATGGCTACACCTTC

abundance: -
d_gene: TRBD1
v_gene: TRBV7-2
j_gene: TRBJ1-3
CDR3aa: CASSLAGTGSAGNTIYF
CDR3nt: TGTGCCAGCAGCTTGGCCGGGACAGGGTCGGCTGGAAACACCATATATTTT

abundance: -
d_gene: -
v_gene: TRBV6-5
j_gene: TRBJ2-3
CDR3aa: CASSYSRVADTQYF
CDR3nt: TGTGCCAGCAGTTACAGCCGAGTGGCAGATACGCAGTATTTT

abundance: -
d_gene: TRBD1
v_gene: TRBV6-5
j_gene: TRBJ1-1
CDR3aa: CASKDRDAEAFF
CDR3nt: TGTGCCAGTAAGGACAGGGACGCTGAAGCTTTCTTT

abundance: -
d_gene: TRBD1
v_gene: TRBV6-2/TRBV6-3
j_gene: TRBJ2-5
CDR3aa: CASSPRTGAQETQYF
CDR3nt: TGTGCCAGCAGCCCCAGGACAGGGGCCCAAGAGACCCAGTACTTC

abundance: -
d_gene: -
v_gene: TRBV6-2/TRBV6-3
j_gene: TRBJ1-6
CDR3aa: CASSWAGKAPLHF
CDR3nt: TGTGCCAGCAGTTGGGCAGGGAAGGCACCCCTCCACTTT

abundance: -
d_gene: TRBD2
v_gene: TRBV7-9
j_gene: TRBJ2-2
CDR3aa: CASSHGGTGELFF
CDR3nt: TGTGCCAGCAGCCACGGGGGGACCGGGGAGCTGTTTTTT

abundance: -
d_gene: TRBD2
v_gene: TRBV19
j_gene: TRBJ2-2
CDR3aa: CASSLQAGANTGELFF
CDR3nt: TGTGCCAGTAGTCTTCAAGCGGGGGCGAACACCGGGGAGCTGTTTTTT

abundance: -
d_gene: -
v_gene: TRBV6-5
j_gene: TRBJ1-3
CDR3aa: CASSRQGLGGNTIYF
CDR3nt: TGTGCCAGCAGCCGGCAGGGTCTGGGAGGAAACACCATATATTTT

abundance: -
d_gene: TRBD2
v_gene: TRBV18
j_gene: TRBJ2-3
CDR3aa: CASSPGTRGRGDTQYF
CDR3nt: TGTGCCAGCTCACCCGGAACCCGCGGGAGGGGGGATACGCAGTATTTT

abundance: -
d_gene: -
v_gene: TRBV3-1/TRBV3-2
j_gene: TRBJ1-1
CDR3aa: CASRHDSMNTEAFF
CDR3nt: TGTGCCAGCAGACATGACAGTATGAACACTGAAGCTTTCTTT

abundance: few
d_gene: -
v_gene: TRBV2
j_gene: TRBJ1-1
CDR3aa: CASSDPRGEAFF
CDR3nt: TGTGCCAGCAGTGATCCCCGGGGAGAAGCTTTCTTT

abundance: -
d_gene: TRBD1
v_gene: TRBV27
j_gene: TRBJ2-6
CDR3aa: CASSPTGVGANVLTF
CDR3nt: TGTGCCAGCAGTCCTACAGGGGTTGGGGCCAACGTCCTGACTTTC

abundance: -
d_gene: TRBD1
v_gene: TRBV7-9
j_gene: TRBJ2-3
CDR3aa: CASSLQGVADTQYF
CDR3nt: TGTGCCAGCAGCTTACAGGGGGTTGCAGATACGCAGTATTTT

abundance: -
d_gene: -
v_gene: TRBV6-5
j_gene: TRBJ2-7
CDR3aa: CASNPGMGSYEQYF
CDR3nt: TGTGCCAGCAACCCAGGGATGGGATCCTACGAGCAGTACTTC

abundance: -
d_gene: -
v_gene: TRBV7-2
j_gene: TRBJ2-7
CDR3aa: CASSWGDGIAYEQYF
CDR3nt: TGTGCCAGCAGCTGGGGGGACGGAATAGCCTACGAGCAGTACTTC

abundance: -
d_gene: -
v_gene: TRBV4-1
j_gene: TRBJ2-7
CDR3aa: CASSQGRNGAYEQYF
CDR3nt: TGCGCCAGCAGCCAAGGCCGGAACGGAGCCTACGAGCAGTACTTC

abundance: once
d_gene: -
v_gene: TRBV9
j_gene: TRBJ1-2
CDR3aa: CASSSSPPVDGYTF
CDR3nt: TGTGCCAGCAGCTCTTCCCCCCCAGTTGATGGCTACACCTTC

abundance: -
d_gene: TRBD1
v_gene: TRBV10-2
j_gene: TRBJ1-5
CDR3aa: CASSLGQRDQPQHF
CDR3nt: TGCGCCAGCAGTCTGGGACAGAGAGATCAGCCCCAGCATTTT

abundance: -
d_gene: TRBD1
v_gene: TRBV2
j_gene: TRBJ2-5
CDR3aa: CASSPRTGQETQYF
CDR3nt: TGTGCCAGCAGTCCGCGGACAGGGCAAGAGACCCAGTACTTC

abundance: -
d_gene: TRBD1
v_gene: TRBV4-1
j_gene: TRBJ1-1
CDR3aa: CASSPDPGQGLPMGEAFF
CDR3nt: TGCGCCAGCAGCCCCGACCCGGGACAGGGGCTTCCAATGGGAGAAGCTTTCTTT

abundance: -
d_gene: -
v_gene: TRBV7-8
j_gene: TRBJ1-5
CDR3aa: CASSLARRQPNQPQHF
CDR3nt: TGTGCCAGCAGCTTAGCGAGGAGACAGCCCAATCAGCCCCAGCATTTT

abundance: -
d_gene: TRBD1
v_gene: TRBV4-3
j_gene: TRBJ1-2
CDR3aa: CASSQTSVGQLSNYGYTF
CDR3nt: TGCGCCAGCAGCCAAACAAGCGTGGGACAGCTCTCTAACTATGGCTACACCTTC

abundance: -
d_gene: TRBD1
v_gene: TRBV18
j_gene: TRBJ1-2
CDR3aa: CASSPTDREVGYTF
CDR3nt: TGTGCCAGCTCACCTACGGACAGGGAGGTTGGCTACACCTTC

abundance: -
d_gene: -
v_gene: TRBV3-1/TRBV3-2
j_gene: TRBJ2-7
CDR3aa: CASSQSGIDYEQYF
CDR3nt: TGTGCCAGCAGCCAGTCGGGTATAGATTACGAGCAGTACTTC

abundance: -
d_gene: -
v_gene: TRBV19
j_gene: TRBJ1-2
CDR3aa: CASKAIGASTWGYTF
CDR3nt: TGTGCCAGTAAGGCCATAGGGGCTTCCACCTGGGGCTACACCTTC

abundance: -
d_gene: TRBD2
v_gene: TRBV6-1
j_gene: TRBJ2-3
CDR3aa: CASSDYSGGKPDTQYF
CDR3nt: TGTGCCAGCAGTGACTACAGCGGGGGTAAGCCAGATACGCAGTATTTT

abundance: -
d_gene: TRBD1
v_gene: TRBV7-9
j_gene: TRBJ1-2
CDR3aa: CASSFGQGYGYTF
CDR3nt: TGTGCCAGCAGCTTTGGACAGGGGTATGGCTACACCTTC

abundance: -
d_gene: -
v_gene: TRBV18
j_gene: TRBJ2-5
CDR3aa: CASSKQGETQYF
CDR3nt: TGTGCCAGCTCCAAACAGGGAGAGACCCAGTACTTC

abundance: -
d_gene: -
v_gene: TRBV27
j_gene: TRBJ1-6
CDR3aa: CASSLTAYNSPLHF
CDR3nt: TGTGCCAGCAGTTTGACAGCCTATAATTCACCCCTCCACTTT

abundance: -
d_gene: -
v_gene: TRBV19
j_gene: TRBJ1-4
CDR3aa: CASSIMTANEKLFF
CDR3nt: TGTGCCAGTAGTATCATGACAGCTAATGAAAAACTGTTTTTT

abundance: -
d_gene: TRBD1
v_gene: TRBV11-2
j_gene: TRBJ1-2
CDR3aa: CASSLLGQGTTGYTF
CDR3nt: TGTGCCAGCAGCTTGCTGGGACAGGGGACTACTGGCTACACCTTC

abundance: -
d_gene: -
v_gene: TRBV5-8
j_gene: TRBJ1-2
CDR3aa: CASSSLDWLYGYTF
CDR3nt: TGTGCCAGCAGCTCCCTCGACTGGCTCTATGGCTACACCTTC

abundance: -
d_gene: TRBD1
v_gene: TRBV4-1
j_gene: TRBJ1-2
CDR3aa: CASSRYPVVGQGAYGYTF
CDR3nt: TGCGCCAGCAGCCGATATCCGGTGGTGGGACAGGGAGCCTATGGCTACACCTTC